Here is one T cell receptor (beta chain) with its context. Antigen: not known. TCRdb's table, derived via immunoSEQ multiplex PCR, lists solely in-frame clones and lacks some. Among about 2,500,000 clones listed, around 90% were seen once. Trimming shortened V by 5 bases and J by 4 bases, and 12 bases separated the two germline ends. The germline CDR1 and CDR2 sequences are SNHLY and FYNNEI. The CDR3 has 14 residues. A CD45RA-negative memory subset and a CD45RA+ naive subset were separated from the CD4+ cells. The sample comes from a study of shared clonotypes between healthy human individuals. Study results and limitations: How much donors shared clonotypes was expected to be affected by sequencing depth. Specimens sampled were limited to blood, with tissue repertoires likely differing.

The receptor comes from a young man in good health. The chain joins TRBV2 to TRBJ1-3; the D is unclear. The specimen was naive CD4+ T cells sorted from blood. As for subset: CD45RA+ positively selected. This CDR3 is CASSFTVLGNTIYF. In nucleotides, the CDR3 is TGTGCCAGCAGTTTTACAGTGCTCGGAAACACCATATATTTT.